Below are 21 T cell receptor beta chains sequenced from a single sample in a study of blood T cell repertoires in COVID-19. Sequencing was performed with immunoSEQ multiplex PCR; in TCRdb, only in-frame clones are kept and a portion is missing. The table includes about half a million clones, approximately 89% detected once. The specimen was peripheral blood. Receptors were obtained from a man aged 18 to 29 with COVID-19, enrolled during active disease.

This chain connects TRBV10-3 to TRBJ1-1; no firm D call. Looked up from germline, CDR1 is ENHRY and CDR2 is SYGVKD. V was cut by 2 bases and J by 3 bases, with 4 bases left in between. The CDR3 runs to 12 residues. CDR3 nucleotides: TGTGCCATCAGTGAGCCTTACACTGAAGCTTTCTTT. Encoded protein: CAISEPYTEAFF.

This clone appeared a few times. This chain uses TRBV2 with TRBJ2-5; 7 bases are a match to TRBD1. This CDR3 contains 14 residues. CDR1 is SNHLY, CDR2 FYNNEI, per germline. V lost 3 bases to trimming and J lost 0 bases; unmatched junction nucleotides: 1. CDR3: CASSEDRNQETQYF. The CDR3 coding sequence is TGTGCCAGCAGTGAGGACAGGAACCAAGAGACCCAGTACTTC.

V usage is TRBV4-1 and J usage is TRBJ2-5, with D possibly being TRBD2 (5 bases). The germline V gene encodes CDR1 MGHRA and CDR2 YSYEKL. CDR3 length: 16 amino acids. Deletions cut 0 bases from V and 7 bases from J, with 18 bases between. CDR3 protein: CASSQDQRPPWGTQYF. As DNA, the CDR3 is TGCGCCAGCAGCCAAGATCAGCGGCCGCCGTGGGGGACCCAGTACTTC.

This CDR3 reads CSVGARGGTEAFF. The CDR3 DNA reads TGCAGCGTTGGGGCCAGAGGGGGCACTGAAGCTTTCTTT. V is TRBV29-1 and J is TRBJ1-1, with a tentative D call TRBD1 (6 bases). This CDR3 comprises 13 residues. CDR1 is SQVTM and CDR2 is ANQGSEA in the germline V gene. The V and J ends lost 4 bases and 4 bases respectively, with 13 bases between them.

The chain carries TRBV9 and TRBJ2-1; TRBD2 aligns across 11 bases. The CDR3 covers 15 residues. Germline CDR1 and CDR2: SGDLS and YYNGEE. With 0 bases clipped from V and 8 bases from J, the junction kept 4 bases outside the gene matches. The CDR3 here is CASSVDSGRVYEQFF. The CDR3 nucleotides are TGTGCCAGCAGCGTAGATAGCGGGAGGGTCTATGAGCAGTTCTTC.

The CDR3 DNA is TGTGCCAGCAGTCCTCTTCAGAGGACCGGGGAGCTGTTTTTT. It specifies CASSPLQRTGELFF. This rearrangement joins TRBV6-5 to TRBJ2-2; D is ambiguous. The ends were cut back, 5 bases at V and 5 bases at J, with 12 bases in the middle. The CDR3 has 14 amino acids. CDR1 MNHEY and CDR2 SVGAGI come from the germline V gene.

The chain recombines TRBV5-1 with TRBJ2-7; 7 positions match TRBD1. The trim removed 4 bases at V and 3 bases at J, leaving 22 bases unmatched. In germline, CDR1 is SGHRS, CDR2 YFSETQ. The CDR3 has 19 residues. The CDR3 DNA sequence: TGCGCCAGCAGCACCGGACAGGAGCACTTCATTGGGGGCATCTACGAGCAGTACTTC. It translates to CASSTGQEHFIGGIYEQYF. Supplemented by reference TRBV5-1 and TRBJ2-7, the full variable domain reads KAGVTQTPRYLIKTRGQQVTLSCSPISGHRSVSWYQQTPGQGLQFLFEYFSETQRNKGNFPGRFSGRQFSNSRSEMNVSTLELGDSALYLCASSTGQEHFIGGIYEQYFGPGTRLTVT.

The chain recombines TRBV3-1 (or the pseudogene TRBV3-2) with TRBJ2-1; 10 bases map to TRBD2. The V and J ends lost 1 base and 6 bases, in that order; junction bases with no gene match: 3. The CDR3 contains 15 residues. Germline V gene sequence: CDR1 LGHDT, CDR2 YNNKEL (reference sequence). Written as DNA, the CDR3 is TGTGCCAGCAGCCAAGCAAGCGGGGGGGCCAATGAGCAGTTCTTC. This sequence encodes CASSQASGGANEQFF.

The V call is TRBV5-6, the J call TRBJ2-3, with a possible D match to TRBD2 (6 bases). This CDR3 region has 16 residues. CDR1 is SGHDT, CDR2 YYEEEE, per germline. The V end was cut by 4 bases, the J end by 0 bases, with 15 bases between. CDR3 DNA: TGTGCCAGCAGCCATCAAAGCGGGTTTAGCACAGATACGCAGTATTTT. It translates to CASSHQSGFSTDTQYF.

V is TRBV27 and J is TRBJ2-7, with TRBD1 matching over 7 bases. This CDR3 is 16 amino acids long. J lost 4 bases, V lost 6 bases, and 15 bases had no gene match. Looked up from germline, CDR1 is MNHEY and CDR2 is SMNVEV (reference sequence). This CDR3 reads CASRSSLQGKYYEQYF. CDR3 nucleotide sequence: TGTGCCAGCAGGTCATCCTTACAGGGGAAGTATTACGAGCAGTACTTC.

This clone was detected only a few times. This chain uses TRBV25-1 with TRBJ1-2; 8 bases map to TRBD1. CDR3 length equals 14 residues. Germline V gene data show CDR1 as MGHDK and CDR2 as SYGVNS. The V segment lost 6 bases and the J segment 7 bases; nucleotides outside the gene matches: 10. The CDR3 loop is CASSKTGEVGGYTF. The CDR3 DNA sequence: TGTGCCAGCAGCAAGACAGGGGAGGTTGGTGGCTACACCTTC.

J is TRBJ2-7 and V is TRBV15; 7 nucleotides match TRBD1. This CDR3 has 14 residues. The germline V gene has CDR1 LNHNV and CDR2 YYDKDF (reference sequence). The trim removed 6 bases at V and 3 bases at J, leaving 8 bases unmatched. The CDR3 reads CATSLPGQFYEQYF. Here the CDR3 DNA reads TGTGCCACCAGTCTTCCGGGACAGTTCTACGAGCAGTACTTC.

The chain combines TRBV11-1 with TRBJ2-5, with D maybe TRBD1 (6 bases). The CDR3 loop spans 16 amino acids. Germline V lookup: CDR1 SGHAT, CDR2 FQDESV (reference sequence). Trimming left V 2 bases short and J 0 bases short, with 13 bases between. CDR3 nucleotides: TGTGCCAGCAGCTTATTATCGGACAGCGACCAAGAGACCCAGTACTTC. Amino acids: CASSLLSDSDQETQYF.

The chain recombines TRBV7-9 with TRBJ2-5; possible D gene TRBD2, 6 bases. V lost 2 bases and J 5 bases, leaving 12 bases between the germline ends. CDR1 and CDR2 (germline): SEHNR, FQNEAQ (reference sequence). The CDR3 has 14 residues. CDR3 protein: CASSLLSGRETQYF. CDR3 in DNA: TGTGCCAGCAGCTTACTCTCGGGGAGGGAGACCCAGTACTTC.

The V gene is TRBV24-1, the J gene TRBJ2-1; 7 nucleotides agree with TRBD2. The germline V gene encodes CDR1 KGHDR and CDR2 SFDVKD. V was pared by 3 bases and J by 7 bases, with 8 bases of the junction left unmatched. This CDR3 contains 15 residues. CDR3 region: CATSDPGTTKNEQFF. DNA of the CDR3: TGTGCCACCAGTGATCCCGGGACTACTAAGAATGAGCAGTTCTTC.

On this clone: A junction end diverges from the germline sequence, so it may reflect a read error. The V gene is TRBV7-8, the J gene TRBJ2-7; perhaps TRBD1 as D (8 bases). CDR1 is SGHVS and CDR2 is FQNEAQ in the germline V gene. The CDR3 has 14 amino acids. CDR3 protein: CASSLDRGGYEQCF. The CDR3 DNA follows: TGTGCCAGCAGCTTAGACAGGGGGGGCTACGAGCAGTGCTTC.

The chain recombines TRBV10-2 with TRBJ2-6; 11 positions agree with TRBD2. CDR1 is WSHSY, CDR2 SAAADI, per germline. Trimming removed 8 bases from V and 0 bases from J; junction bases left unmatched: 9. The CDR3 loop spans 18 amino acids. CDR3 residues: CASQRLAGRASGANVLTF. CDR3 DNA sequence: TGCGCCAGCCAACGACTAGCGGGGCGGGCCTCTGGGGCCAACGTCCTGACTTTC.

V is TRBV18 and J is TRBJ2-3, with TRBD1 identical over 8 bases. The CDR3 length is 15 residues. Germline V gives CDR1 KGHSH, CDR2 LQKENI. Germline trimming cut 0 bases from V and 6 bases from J; bases unmatched to any gene: 5. CDR3 nucleotide sequence: TGTGCCAGCTCACCACCGGGACGGACAGGGGATACGCAGTATTTT. This gives the protein CASSPPGRTGDTQYF.

The J gene is TRBJ2-1, the V gene TRBV3-1 (or the pseudogene TRBV3-2), with D possibly TRBD2 on 6 matching bases. Germline values: CDR1 LGHDT, CDR2 YNNKEL (reference sequence). This CDR3 spans 13 amino acids. The germline V and J ends were trimmed by 3 bases and 9 bases, with 12 bases remaining between them. Here the CDR3 DNA reads TGTGCCAGCAGCCATCGGGGAGGTGGTGAGCAGTTCTTC. The encoded protein is CASSHRGGGEQFF.

This chain links TRBV2 with TRBJ2-3; 12 bases line up with TRBD2. CDR3 length: 14 residues. The trim removed 8 bases at V and 5 bases at J, leaving 5 bases unmatched. Looked up from germline, CDR1 is SNHLY and CDR2 is FYNNEI. CDR3 region: CASGMTSGGDTQYF. The CDR3 DNA reads as TGTGCCAGCGGAATGACTAGCGGGGGAGATACGCAGTATTTT.

The chain couples TRBV5-1 to TRBJ2-1, with 7 bases identical to TRBD2. The J segment lost 6 bases and the V segment lost 1 base, leaving 7 bases of the junction unmatched. The CDR3 consists of 15 residues. Germline V gene lookup returns CDR1 SGHRS and CDR2 YFSETQ. CDR3 sequence reads: CASSLIPSGGNEQFF. The CDR3 region has the DNA TGCGCCAGCAGCTTGATCCCTAGCGGAGGCAATGAGCAGTTCTTC.